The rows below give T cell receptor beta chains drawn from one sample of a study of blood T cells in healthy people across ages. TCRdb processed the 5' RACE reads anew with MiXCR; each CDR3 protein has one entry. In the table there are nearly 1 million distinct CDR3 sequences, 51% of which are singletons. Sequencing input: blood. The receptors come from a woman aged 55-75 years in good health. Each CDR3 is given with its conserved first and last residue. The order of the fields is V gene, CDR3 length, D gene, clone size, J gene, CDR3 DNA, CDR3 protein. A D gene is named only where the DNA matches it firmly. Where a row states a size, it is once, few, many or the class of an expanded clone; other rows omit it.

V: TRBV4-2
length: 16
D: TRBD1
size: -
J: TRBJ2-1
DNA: TGTGCCAGCAGCAGAATGAACAGGGGGCTGGACAATGAGCAGTTCTTC
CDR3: CASSRMNRGLDNEQFF

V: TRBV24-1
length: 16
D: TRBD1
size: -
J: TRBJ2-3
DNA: TGTGCCACCAGTGACCCCGGGACAGACCAAACAGATACGCAGTATTTT
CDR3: CATSDPGTDQTDTQYF

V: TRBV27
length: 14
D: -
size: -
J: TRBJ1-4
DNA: TGTGCCAGCAGCAAACCGGGGCGGAGAGAAAAACTGTTTTTT
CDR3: CASSKPGRREKLFF

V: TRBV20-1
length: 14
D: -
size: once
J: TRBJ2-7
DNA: TGCAGTGCAAATCCCCAGGAGAGGGCCTACGAGCAGTACTTC
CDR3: CSANPQERAYEQYF

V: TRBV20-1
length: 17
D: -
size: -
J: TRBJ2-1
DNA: TGCAGCGCTAGAGCGCTCCAAGCGGGTAGCTCATACAATGAGCAGTTCTTC
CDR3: CSARALQAGSSYNEQFF

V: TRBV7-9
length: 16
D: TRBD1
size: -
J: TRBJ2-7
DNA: TGTGCCAGCAGGTCCGACAGGGGCGAGAGCTCCTACGAGCAGTACTTC
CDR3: CASRSDRGESSYEQYF

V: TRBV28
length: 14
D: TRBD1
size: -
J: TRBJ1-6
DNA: TGTGCCAGCAGTACACGCAACAGGGGTTCACCCCTCCACTTT
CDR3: CASSTRNRGSPLHF

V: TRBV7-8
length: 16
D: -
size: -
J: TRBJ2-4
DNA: TGTGCCAGCAGCTTAGACAGGGAGAGGGCCAAAAACATTCAGTACTTC
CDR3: CASSLDRERAKNIQYF

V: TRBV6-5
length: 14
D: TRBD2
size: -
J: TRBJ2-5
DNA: TGTGCCAGCAGTGACGAACTAGCGGGAGAGACCCAGTACTTC
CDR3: CASSDELAGETQYF

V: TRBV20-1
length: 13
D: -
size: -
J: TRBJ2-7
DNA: TGCAGTGCTACGGACCAGCTAAACAATGAGCAGTGCTTC
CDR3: CSATDQLNNEQCF

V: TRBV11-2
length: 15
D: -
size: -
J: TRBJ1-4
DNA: TGTGCCAGCAGCTTATTCGGCTCCCCGAATGAAAAACTGTTTTTT
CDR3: CASSLFGSPNEKLFF

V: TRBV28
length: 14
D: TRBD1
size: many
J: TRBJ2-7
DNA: TGTGCCAGCAGCAAAGGGACAGTATCCTACGAGCAGTACTTC
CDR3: CASSKGTVSYEQYF

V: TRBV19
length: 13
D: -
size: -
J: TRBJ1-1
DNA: TGTGCCAGTAGTATCACAGGGAACACTGAACCTTTCTTT
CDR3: CASSITGNTEPFF

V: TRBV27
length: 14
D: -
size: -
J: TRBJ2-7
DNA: TGTGCCAGCAGCCCTGGGGGACGGGGCTTTGGCCAGTACTTC
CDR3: CASSPGGRGFGQYF

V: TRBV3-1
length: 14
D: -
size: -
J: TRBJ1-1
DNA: TGTGCCAGCAGCGCCCGGGACGGGAACACTGAAGCTTTCTTT
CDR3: CASSARDGNTEAFF

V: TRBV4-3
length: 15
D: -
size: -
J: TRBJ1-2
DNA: TGCGCCAGCAGCCCGCGGGACGGTTCTAACTATGGCTACACCTTC
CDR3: CASSPRDGSNYGYTF

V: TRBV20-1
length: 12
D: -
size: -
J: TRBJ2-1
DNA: TGCAGCCCCTCGGGGGGCCGGGATGAGCAGTTCTTC
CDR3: CSPSGGRDEQFF

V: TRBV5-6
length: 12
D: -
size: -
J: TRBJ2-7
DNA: TGTGCCAGCAGCCGGGAATTCTACGAGCAGTACTTC
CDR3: CASSREFYEQYF

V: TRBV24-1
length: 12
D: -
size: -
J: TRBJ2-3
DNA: TGTGCTACCAGTCCTCAGGGGGGTACGCAGTATTTT
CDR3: CATSPQGGTQYF

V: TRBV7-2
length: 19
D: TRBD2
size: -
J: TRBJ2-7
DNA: TGTGCCAGCAGCTCAAGATGGGGGGGACTAGCGGAGAGCTCCTACGAGCAGTACTTC
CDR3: CASSSRWGGLAESSYEQYF

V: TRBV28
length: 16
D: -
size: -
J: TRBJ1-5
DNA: TGTGCCAGCAGTTTAGTGGGTGGGATAGGCAATCAGCCCCAGCATTTT
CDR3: CASSLVGGIGNQPQHF

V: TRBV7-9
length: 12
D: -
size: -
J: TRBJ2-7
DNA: TGTGCCAGCGCTTCGGCAGGCTACGAGCAGTACTTC
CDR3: CASASAGYEQYF

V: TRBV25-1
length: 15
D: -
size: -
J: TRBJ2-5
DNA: TGTGCCAGCAGTGGAGGTGGGCAGGGCTGGGAGACCCAGTACTTC
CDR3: CASSGGGQGWETQYF

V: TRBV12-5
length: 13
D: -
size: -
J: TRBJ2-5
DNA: TGTGCTGGTGGTCACCATCCCCCGGAGACCCAGTACTTC
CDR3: CAGGHHPPETQYF

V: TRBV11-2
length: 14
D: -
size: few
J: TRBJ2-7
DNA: TGTGCCAGCAGCTTAGCGGGGGTTGAGTACGAGCAGTACTTC
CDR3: CASSLAGVEYEQYF

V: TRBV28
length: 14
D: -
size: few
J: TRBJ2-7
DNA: TGTGCCAGCAGTCCCTACATGTACTCCTACGAGCAGTACTTC
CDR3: CASSPYMYSYEQYF

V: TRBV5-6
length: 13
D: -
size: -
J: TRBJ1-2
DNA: TGTGCCAGCAGCTGGTGGTTTCGGGAAGGCTACACCTTC
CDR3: CASSWWFREGYTF

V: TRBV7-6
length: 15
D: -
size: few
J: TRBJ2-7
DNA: TGTGCCAGCAGCAGGACCCGGGACTCCCTCTACGAGCAGTACTTC
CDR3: CASSRTRDSLYEQYF

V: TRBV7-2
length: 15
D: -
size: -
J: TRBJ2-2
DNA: TGTGCCAGCAGCTTAAACCAGGGTAACACCGGGGAGCTGTTTTTT
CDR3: CASSLNQGNTGELFF

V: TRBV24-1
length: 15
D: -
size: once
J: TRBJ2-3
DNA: TGTGCCACCAGTGACCCCAATCGATGGGAAGATACGCAGTATTTT
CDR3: CATSDPNRWEDTQYF

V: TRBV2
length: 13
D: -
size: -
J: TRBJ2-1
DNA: TGTGCCAGCAGGGCTGTAGGGCCCAATGAGCAGTTCTTC
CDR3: CASRAVGPNEQFF

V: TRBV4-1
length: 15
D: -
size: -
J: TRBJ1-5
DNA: TGCGCCAGCAGCCAAGGGAAGGGCGGAAATCAGCCCCAGCATTTT
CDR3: CASSQGKGGNQPQHF

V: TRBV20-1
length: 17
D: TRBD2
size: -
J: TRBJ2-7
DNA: TGCAGTGCTAGAGAACGAACTAGCGGGAGGGACTCCTACGAGCAGTACTTC
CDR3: CSARERTSGRDSYEQYF

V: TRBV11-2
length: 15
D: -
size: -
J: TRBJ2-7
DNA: TGTGCCAGCAGCCAGGAGGCAGAACAAGCCTACGAGCAGTACTTC
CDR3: CASSQEAEQAYEQYF

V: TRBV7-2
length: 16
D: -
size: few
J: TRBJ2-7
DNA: TGTGCCAGCAGCGCTCGTCCGTCAGGCGGATCCTACGAGCAGTACTTC
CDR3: CASSARPSGGSYEQYF

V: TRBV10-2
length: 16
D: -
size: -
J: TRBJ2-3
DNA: TGCGCCAGCAGTCTGATGCCCCAGGGGGGGACAGATACGCAGTATTTT
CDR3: CASSLMPQGGTDTQYF

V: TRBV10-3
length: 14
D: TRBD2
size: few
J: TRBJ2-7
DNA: TGTGCCATCAGTTCGACTAGCGGGAGGTACGAGCAGTACTTC
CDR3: CAISSTSGRYEQYF

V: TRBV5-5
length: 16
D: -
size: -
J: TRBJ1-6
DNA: TGTGCCAGCAGCTTGGACCTGAGGACAGCCAATTCACCCCTCCACTTT
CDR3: CASSLDLRTANSPLHF

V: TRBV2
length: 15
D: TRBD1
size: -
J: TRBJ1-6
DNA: TGTGCCAGCAGTACCACCGGGACAGGCAATTCACCCCTCCACTTT
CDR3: CASSTTGTGNSPLHF

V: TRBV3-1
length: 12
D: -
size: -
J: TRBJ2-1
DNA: TGTGCCAGCAGCCAAGGTAACGGTGGGCAGTTCTTC
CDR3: CASSQGNGGQFF

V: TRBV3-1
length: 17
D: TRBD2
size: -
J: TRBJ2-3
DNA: TGTGCCAGCAGCAGGGGACTAGCGGGAGACATCACAGATACGCAGTATTTT
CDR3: CASSRGLAGDITDTQYF

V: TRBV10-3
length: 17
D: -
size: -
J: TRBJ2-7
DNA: TGTGCCGTCAGTGAGTCGATGGGTGGTCGGGGAAGCTACGAGCAGTACTTC
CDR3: CAVSESMGGRGSYEQYF

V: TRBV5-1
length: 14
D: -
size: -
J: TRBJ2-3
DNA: TGCGCCAGCAGCTTGAACGGGAAATCAGATACGCAGTATTTT
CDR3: CASSLNGKSDTQYF

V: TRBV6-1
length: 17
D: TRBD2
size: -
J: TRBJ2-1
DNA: TGTGCCAGCAGACCGGGACTAGCGGGAGGAATAGCCAATGAGCGGTTCTTC
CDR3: CASRPGLAGGIANERFF

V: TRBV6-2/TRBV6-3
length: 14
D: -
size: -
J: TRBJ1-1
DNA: TGTGCCGGCCACCAGACCTTAAAAACTGGTGAAGCTTTCTTT
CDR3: CAGHQTLKTGEAFF

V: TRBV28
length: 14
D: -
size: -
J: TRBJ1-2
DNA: TGTGCCAGCAGTGCCGGGACGCCCTCATATGGCTACACCTTC
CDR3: CASSAGTPSYGYTF

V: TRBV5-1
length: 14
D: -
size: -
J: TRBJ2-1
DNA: TGCGCCAGCAGCTTTACTTCTACCTACAATGAGCAGTTCTTC
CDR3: CASSFTSTYNEQFF

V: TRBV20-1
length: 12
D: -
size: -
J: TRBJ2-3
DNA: TGCAGTGCCCAATACTTTTTGGATACGCAGTATTTT
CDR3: CSAQYFLDTQYF

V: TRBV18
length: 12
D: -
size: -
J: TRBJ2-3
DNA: TGTGCCAGCTCGCCTACTAAGGATACGCAGTATTTT
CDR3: CASSPTKDTQYF

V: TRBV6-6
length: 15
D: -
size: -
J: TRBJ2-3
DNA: TGTGCCAGCAGGAATAGCGGATCTAGCACAGATACGCAGTATTTT
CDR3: CASRNSGSSTDTQYF

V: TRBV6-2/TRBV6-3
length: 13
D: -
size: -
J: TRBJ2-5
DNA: TGTGCCAGCGGAGGAGGCTCCTTTGAGACCCAGTACTTC
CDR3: CASGGGSFETQYF

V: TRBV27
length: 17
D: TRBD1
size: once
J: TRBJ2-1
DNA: TGTGCCAGCAGTCTGGTGCATGGGACAGGGGGGTACAATGAGCAGTTCTTC
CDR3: CASSLVHGTGGYNEQFF

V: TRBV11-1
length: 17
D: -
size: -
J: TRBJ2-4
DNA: TGTGCCAGCAGACCCTCCGGGTTTGGGACCCTCTACAATGAGCAGTACTTC
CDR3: CASRPSGFGTLYNEQYF